The present T cell receptor (beta chain) was sequenced within a study of CD8+CD57+ T cells in acquired aplastic anemia. Study in general: In CD4+ cells, healthy donors produced an average of approximately 9.9 million reads.

The germline CDR1 and CDR2 sequences are DFQATT and SNEGSKA (reference sequence). This CDR3 spans 15 amino acids. The V and J ends lost 1 base and 4 bases, in that order; junction bases with no gene match: 3. The TCR beta profiling, which covered VDJ combination and CDR3 sequence, was carried out using genomic DNA as the template. TCRdb reanalysed the reads using MiXCR and keeps one entry per CDR3 protein. This sample has a few hundred thousand distinct CDR3 sequences, with 61% found just once. The rearrangement joins TRBV20-1 to TRBJ2-1; 11 bases align to TRBD2. The sample comprised sorted CD4+, CD8+, or CD8+CD57+ T cells (not recorded which) from PBMCs. The origin of this receptor is a human donor in good health. The CDR3 loop is CSARATSGRYNEQFF. As DNA, the CDR3 is TGCAGTGCTAGAGCAACTAGCGGGAGATACAATGAGCAGTTCTTC.